This is a list of T cell receptor beta chains from one sample in a study of cytomegalovirus exposure and HLA in healthy donors. The repertoire was sequenced with immunoSEQ multiplex PCR; TCRdb's copy has only in-frame clones and lacks some. The table has over 130,000 clones, 75% to 80% seen once. The sample taken for sequencing was PBMCs. Receptor source: a woman aged 40 to 55 in good health and CMV-seropositive. CDR3s include the opening cysteine and the closing phenylalanine or tryptophan. D genes are given only for firm matches. Only some rows state a clone size, as once, few, many or a class for expanded clones.

D gene: TRBD2
clone size: -
J gene: TRBJ2-7
V gene: TRBV18
CDR3 protein: CASSPIREVDSEQYF
CDR3 DNA: TGTGCCAGCTCACCGATCCGGGAGGTTGACTCCGAGCAGTACTTC

D gene: TRBD2
clone size: once
J gene: TRBJ2-1
V gene: TRBV28
CDR3 protein: CASSLTSGGFYNEQFF
CDR3 DNA: TGTGCCAGCAGTTTGACTAGCGGGGGTTTTTACAATGAGCAGTTCTTC

D gene: TRBD1
clone size: -
J gene: TRBJ2-5
V gene: TRBV29-1
CDR3 protein: CSVVGDRQETQYF
CDR3 DNA: TGCAGCGTTGTAGGGGACAGACAAGAGACCCAGTACTTC

D gene: TRBD2
clone size: -
J gene: TRBJ2-7
V gene: TRBV2
CDR3 protein: CASSGGTSGREQYF
CDR3 DNA: TGTGCCAGCAGTGGTGGTACTAGCGGCCGCGAGCAGTACTTC

D gene: -
clone size: few
J gene: TRBJ2-3
V gene: TRBV7-8
CDR3 protein: CASSALPGHLSADTQYF
CDR3 DNA: TGTGCCAGCAGCGCACTCCCGGGACATCTAAGCGCAGATACGCAGTATTTT

D gene: -
clone size: -
J gene: TRBJ2-1
V gene: TRBV11-3
CDR3 protein: CASSLLSSGTFYNEQFF
CDR3 DNA: TGTGCCAGCAGCTTACTTTCTTCCGGGACTTTCTACAATGAGCAGTTCTTC

D gene: TRBD1
clone size: -
J gene: TRBJ1-1
V gene: TRBV5-1
CDR3 protein: CASSPGTGLSEAFF
CDR3 DNA: TGCGCCAGCAGCCCCGGGACAGGGTTAAGTGAAGCTTTCTTT

D gene: -
clone size: -
J gene: TRBJ2-4
V gene: TRBV10-3
CDR3 protein: CAISESGQLNIQYF
CDR3 DNA: TGTGCCATCAGTGAGTCGGGGCAGTTAAACATTCAGTACTTC

D gene: TRBD2
clone size: -
J gene: TRBJ2-5
V gene: TRBV7-9
CDR3 protein: CSSSPPAGGGYETQYF
CDR3 DNA: TGTTCCAGCAGCCCCCCCGCCGGGGGGGGGTACGAGACCCAGTACTTC

D gene: -
clone size: few
J gene: TRBJ1-2
V gene: TRBV6-5
CDR3 protein: CASSYSEGYGYTF
CDR3 DNA: TGTGCCAGCAGTTACTCGGAGGGCTATGGCTACACCTTC

D gene: TRBD2
clone size: -
J gene: TRBJ2-5
V gene: TRBV6-4
CDR3 protein: CASRYPGTSGNMETQYF
CDR3 DNA: TGTGCCAGCAGGTACCCCGGGACTAGCGGGAATATGGAGACCCAGTACTTC

D gene: TRBD2
clone size: -
J gene: TRBJ2-1
V gene: TRBV27
CDR3 protein: CASSPALAGGSEQFF
CDR3 DNA: TGTGCCAGCAGTCCCGCACTAGCGGGAGGGTCTGAGCAGTTCTTC

D gene: TRBD1
clone size: -
J gene: TRBJ2-2
V gene: TRBV30
CDR3 protein: CAWIAPGQYTGELFF
CDR3 DNA: TGTGCCTGGATCGCACCGGGACAGTACACCGGGGAGCTGTTTTTT

D gene: -
clone size: -
J gene: TRBJ2-7
V gene: TRBV5-4
CDR3 protein: CASSRSGNEQYF
CDR3 DNA: TGTGCCAGCTCTCGGTCAGGGAACGAGCAGTACTTC

D gene: -
clone size: once
J gene: TRBJ2-1
V gene: TRBV7-9
CDR3 protein: CASSLGGLELGNEQFF
CDR3 DNA: TGTGCCAGCAGCTTAGGAGGCCTAGAGTTAGGCAATGAGCAGTTCTTC

D gene: -
clone size: -
J gene: TRBJ1-2
V gene: TRBV5-1
CDR3 protein: CASSLEGGDYGYTF
CDR3 DNA: TGCGCCAGCAGCCTGGAGGGAGGCGACTATGGCTACACCTTC

D gene: TRBD1
clone size: -
J gene: TRBJ2-5
V gene: TRBV30
CDR3 protein: CAWRDRQGWETQYF
CDR3 DNA: TGTGCCTGGAGAGACCGACAGGGGTGGGAGACCCAGTACTTC

D gene: -
clone size: -
J gene: TRBJ2-1
V gene: TRBV9
CDR3 protein: CASSPPLGSYNEQFF
CDR3 DNA: TGTGCCAGCAGCCCCCCACTAGGTTCCTACAATGAGCAGTTCTTC

D gene: -
clone size: -
J gene: TRBJ2-7
V gene: TRBV19
CDR3 protein: CASSLGRFSYEQYF
CDR3 DNA: TGTGCCAGTAGTTTAGGCAGATTCTCCTACGAGCAGTACTTC

D gene: TRBD1
clone size: -
J gene: TRBJ2-7
V gene: TRBV27
CDR3 protein: CASSFTGQSSYEQYF
CDR3 DNA: TGTGCCAGCAGTTTTACGGGACAGAGCTCCTACGAGCAGTACTTC

D gene: TRBD1
clone size: once
J gene: TRBJ1-4
V gene: TRBV5-1
CDR3 protein: CASSSRDRGSGEKLFF
CDR3 DNA: TGCGCCAGCAGCTCCCGGGACAGGGGCTCAGGTGAAAAACTGTTTTTT

D gene: -
clone size: -
J gene: TRBJ2-6
V gene: TRBV5-1
CDR3 protein: CASRHLEGANVLTF
CDR3 DNA: TGCGCCAGCAGACACCTGGAGGGGGCCAACGTCCTGACTTTC

D gene: -
clone size: -
J gene: TRBJ2-1
V gene: TRBV6-6
CDR3 protein: CASSLGGSYNEQFF
CDR3 DNA: TGTGCCAGCAGTTTAGGAGGTAGCTACAATGAGCAGTTCTTC

D gene: TRBD2
clone size: once
J gene: TRBJ2-1
V gene: TRBV15
CDR3 protein: CATSGASGRRYRNEQFF
CDR3 DNA: TGTGCCACCAGCGGAGCTAGCGGCCGCCGTTATCGCAATGAGCAGTTCTTC

D gene: TRBD1
clone size: -
J gene: TRBJ2-7
V gene: TRBV6-6
CDR3 protein: CASSSPGQGRYEQYF
CDR3 DNA: TGTGCCAGCAGTTCCCCGGGACAGGGGCGCTACGAGCAGTACTTC

D gene: TRBD1
clone size: -
J gene: TRBJ1-2
V gene: TRBV5-5
CDR3 protein: CASSLRGTVYGYTF
CDR3 DNA: TGTGCCAGCAGCTTGCGGGGGACAGTCTATGGCTACACCTTC

D gene: -
clone size: -
J gene: TRBJ2-3
V gene: TRBV7-2
CDR3 protein: CASSLLAAFTDTQYF
CDR3 DNA: TGTGCCAGCAGCTTGTTAGCGGCCTTCACAGATACGCAGTATTTT

D gene: -
clone size: -
J gene: TRBJ2-2
V gene: TRBV7-9
CDR3 protein: CASSFVALRTGELFF
CDR3 DNA: TGTGCCAGCAGCTTTGTAGCGTTAAGGACCGGGGAGCTGTTTTTT

D gene: -
clone size: -
J gene: TRBJ2-3
V gene: TRBV7-2
CDR3 protein: CASSPGSSTDTQYF
CDR3 DNA: TGTGCCAGCAGCCCGGGTAGCTCTACAGATACGCAGTATTTT

D gene: -
clone size: -
J gene: TRBJ2-1
V gene: TRBV19
CDR3 protein: CASRDSGTLNEQFF
CDR3 DNA: TGTGCCAGTAGAGACTCCGGGACTCTGAATGAGCAGTTCTTC

D gene: TRBD1
clone size: once
J gene: TRBJ2-5
V gene: TRBV28
CDR3 protein: CASRNYRGQGETQYF
CDR3 DNA: TGTGCCAGCAGAAACTACAGGGGGCAAGGGGAGACCCAGTACTTC

D gene: TRBD1
clone size: -
J gene: TRBJ1-2
V gene: TRBV28
CDR3 protein: CASRPRDRGNGYTF
CDR3 DNA: TGTGCCAGCAGACCCCGGGACAGGGGGAATGGCTACACCTTC